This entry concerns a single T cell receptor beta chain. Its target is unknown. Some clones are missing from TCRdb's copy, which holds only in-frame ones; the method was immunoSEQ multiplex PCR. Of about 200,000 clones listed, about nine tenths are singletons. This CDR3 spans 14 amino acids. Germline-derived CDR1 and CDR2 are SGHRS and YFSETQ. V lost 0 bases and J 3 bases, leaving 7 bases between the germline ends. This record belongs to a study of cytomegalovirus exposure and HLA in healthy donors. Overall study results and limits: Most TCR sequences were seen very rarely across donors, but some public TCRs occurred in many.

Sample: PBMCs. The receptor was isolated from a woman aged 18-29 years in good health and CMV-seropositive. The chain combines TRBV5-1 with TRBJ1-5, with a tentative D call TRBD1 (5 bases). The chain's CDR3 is CASSLEGPNQPQHF. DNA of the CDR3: TGCGCCAGCAGCTTGGAGGGGCCCAATCAGCCCCAGCATTTT.